These T cell receptor beta chains were read from a single sample in a study of T cell responses to AZD1222 COVID-19 vaccine. This table comes from immunoSEQ multiplex PCR, and its TCRdb copy is limited to in-frame clones, with some not included. The sample lists about 160,000 clones; about 93% were seen once. The source was peripheral blood, collected on day 0 of AZD1222 vaccination. Receptor source: an adult in good health. Both conserved end residues are part of each CDR3. The D gene is left open where the match is weak. Some rows have no size entry. The others give once, few or many, or a class for an expanded clone.

clone size: -
J gene: TRBJ2-1
V gene: TRBV6-5
D gene: -
CDR3 DNA: TGTGCCAGCAGGGGGAACAGGGTAGACAATGAGCAGTTCTTC
CDR3 protein: CASRGNRVDNEQFF

clone size: -
J gene: TRBJ1-1
V gene: TRBV4-2
D gene: -
CDR3 DNA: TGTGCCAGCAGCCAAGATAACAGGAACACTGAAGCTTTCTTT
CDR3 protein: CASSQDNRNTEAFF

clone size: -
J gene: TRBJ1-2
V gene: TRBV6-2/TRBV6-3
D gene: -
CDR3 DNA: TGTGCCAGCAGTTCGACAGCTACTTATGGCTACACCTTC
CDR3 protein: CASSSTATYGYTF

clone size: -
J gene: TRBJ1-4
V gene: TRBV28
D gene: -
CDR3 DNA: TGTGCCAGCAGTCCCGCCGACAGGCGCCTTGGTAATGAAAAACTGTTTTTT
CDR3 protein: CASSPADRRLGNEKLFF

clone size: -
J gene: TRBJ1-6
V gene: TRBV11-2
D gene: -
CDR3 DNA: TGTGCCAGCAGCTTAGCAGGATATTCACCCCTCCACTTT
CDR3 protein: CASSLAGYSPLHF

clone size: -
J gene: TRBJ1-4
V gene: TRBV6-5
D gene: -
CDR3 DNA: TGTGCCAGCAGTTACTCTCGGGCCCCTCGGGAGGAAAAACTGTTTTTT
CDR3 protein: CASSYSRAPREEKLFF

clone size: -
J gene: TRBJ2-3
V gene: TRBV5-1
D gene: -
CDR3 DNA: TGCGCCAGCAGCTTGGTGGAGGGACGGTCCGGCACAGATACGCAGTATTTT
CDR3 protein: CASSLVEGRSGTDTQYF

clone size: once
J gene: TRBJ1-1
V gene: TRBV27
D gene: -
CDR3 DNA: TGTGCCAGCAGTTGGTCCCTTCTGAACACTGAAGCTTTCTTT
CDR3 protein: CASSWSLLNTEAFF

clone size: -
J gene: TRBJ1-4
V gene: TRBV5-6
D gene: -
CDR3 DNA: TGTGCCAGCAGCTATGGGGTAGGCGAAAAACTGTTTTTT
CDR3 protein: CASSYGVGEKLFF

clone size: -
J gene: TRBJ2-3
V gene: TRBV6-5
D gene: -
CDR3 DNA: TGTGCCAGCAGTTACTCGGGCGTAGTTGGGTTAGATACGCAGTATTTT
CDR3 protein: CASSYSGVVGLDTQYF

clone size: -
J gene: TRBJ1-1
V gene: TRBV5-6
D gene: -
CDR3 DNA: TGTGCCAGCAGCTTGGGACAGCCGAACACTGAAGCTTTCTTT
CDR3 protein: CASSLGQPNTEAFF

clone size: -
J gene: TRBJ2-1
V gene: TRBV3-1/TRBV3-2
D gene: TRBD2
CDR3 DNA: TGTGCCTGTACAACTAGCGGGGGGAGCAAGGAGCAGTTCTTC
CDR3 protein: CACTTSGGSKEQFF

clone size: -
J gene: TRBJ2-5
V gene: TRBV3-1/TRBV3-2
D gene: -
CDR3 DNA: TGTGCCAGCAGCCAAGGGCCCCGCAAAGGGTTCGAGACCCAGTACTTC
CDR3 protein: CASSQGPRKGFETQYF

clone size: -
J gene: TRBJ1-6
V gene: TRBV5-1
D gene: -
CDR3 DNA: TGCGCCAGCAGCTTGGGAGGGACCACCTATAATTCACCCCTCCACTTT
CDR3 protein: CASSLGGTTYNSPLHF

clone size: -
J gene: TRBJ2-1
V gene: TRBV20-1
D gene: -
CDR3 DNA: TGCAGTGCTAGTAGTTCGAGCCCGAGCTCCTACAATGAGCAGTTCTTC
CDR3 protein: CSASSSSPSSYNEQFF

clone size: -
J gene: TRBJ2-3
V gene: TRBV7-9
D gene: -
CDR3 DNA: TGTGCCAGCAGCCGGCCCGGCACAGATACGCAGTATTTT
CDR3 protein: CASSRPGTDTQYF

clone size: -
J gene: TRBJ2-3
V gene: TRBV24-1
D gene: -
CDR3 DNA: TGTGCCACCTCCGAACCAAGCACAGATACGCAGTATTTT
CDR3 protein: CATSEPSTDTQYF

clone size: -
J gene: TRBJ2-5
V gene: TRBV18
D gene: -
CDR3 DNA: TGTGCCAGCTCTGTACAGGAGCAAGAGACCCAGTACTTC
CDR3 protein: CASSVQEQETQYF

clone size: few
J gene: TRBJ2-3
V gene: TRBV6-2/TRBV6-3
D gene: -
CDR3 DNA: TGTGCCAGCAGCTGGGGCAGGGCTCGGGATACGCAGTATTTT
CDR3 protein: CASSWGRARDTQYF

clone size: -
J gene: TRBJ2-1
V gene: TRBV7-7
D gene: -
CDR3 DNA: TGTGCCAGCAGCTTAGGAGCAAGCGGGCAGAATGAGCAGTTCTTC
CDR3 protein: CASSLGASGQNEQFF

clone size: -
J gene: TRBJ2-1
V gene: TRBV19
D gene: -
CDR3 DNA: TGTGCCAGTAGCGGGGTTGGTGAGCAGTTCTTC
CDR3 protein: CASSGVGEQFF

clone size: -
J gene: TRBJ2-3
V gene: TRBV14
D gene: -
CDR3 DNA: TGTGCCAGCAGCCTAGCGGGCACAGATACGCAGTATTTT
CDR3 protein: CASSLAGTDTQYF

clone size: -
J gene: TRBJ2-5
V gene: TRBV29-1
D gene: TRBD1
CDR3 DNA: TGCAGCGCCCATAGGGGACAGGTAGCGACCCAGTACTTC
CDR3 protein: CSAHRGQVATQYF

clone size: -
J gene: TRBJ1-4
V gene: TRBV6-6
D gene: -
CDR3 DNA: TGTGCCAGCAGGGCGGGTCAAAATCATAATGAAAAACTGTTTTTT
CDR3 protein: CASRAGQNHNEKLFF

clone size: -
J gene: TRBJ2-3
V gene: TRBV7-9
D gene: -
CDR3 DNA: TGTGCCAGCAGCCCACGGCAGGGCGGCACAGATACGCAGTATTTT
CDR3 protein: CASSPRQGGTDTQYF

clone size: -
J gene: TRBJ1-5
V gene: TRBV6-1
D gene: TRBD1
CDR3 DNA: TGTGCCAGCAGTGCTCCCTTTCGGACAGGGGTACAACAGCCCCAGCATTTT
CDR3 protein: CASSAPFRTGVQQPQHF

clone size: few
J gene: TRBJ1-5
V gene: TRBV3-1/TRBV3-2
D gene: -
CDR3 DNA: TGTGCCAGCAGCGGAACCTGGGGAGGGAATCAGCCCCAGCATTTT
CDR3 protein: CASSGTWGGNQPQHF

clone size: -
J gene: TRBJ2-1
V gene: TRBV7-2
D gene: TRBD1
CDR3 DNA: TGTGCCAGCAGCTCAAGACGAGGGGACAGATACAATGAGCAGTTCTTC
CDR3 protein: CASSSRRGDRYNEQFF

clone size: -
J gene: TRBJ1-1
V gene: TRBV5-6
D gene: -
CDR3 DNA: TGTGCCAGCACCCGATGGACAGCATCGGGCGCTTTCTTT
CDR3 protein: CASTRWTASGAFF

clone size: -
J gene: TRBJ1-5
V gene: TRBV2
D gene: -
CDR3 DNA: TGTGCCAGCAGTGAAGCGAACAGGCCCAATCAGCCCCAGCATTTT
CDR3 protein: CASSEANRPNQPQHF

clone size: -
J gene: TRBJ2-1
V gene: TRBV29-1
D gene: TRBD2
CDR3 DNA: TGCAGCGGCTCCGGGACTAGTAATGAGCAGTTCTTC
CDR3 protein: CSGSGTSNEQFF

clone size: -
J gene: TRBJ1-6
V gene: TRBV15
D gene: TRBD1
CDR3 DNA: TGTGCCACCAGCAGGGACAGGTTTGGGGCTTCACCCCTCCACTTT
CDR3 protein: CATSRDRFGASPLHF

clone size: -
J gene: TRBJ1-3
V gene: TRBV6-5
D gene: -
CDR3 DNA: TGTGCCAGCACTTCTGGACGGATCTCTGGAAACACCATATATTTT
CDR3 protein: CASTSGRISGNTIYF

clone size: -
J gene: TRBJ2-5
V gene: TRBV11-2
D gene: TRBD2
CDR3 DNA: TGTGCCAGCAGCTTTAATGCGGGGGGTAGCCAAGAGACCCAGTACTTC
CDR3 protein: CASSFNAGGSQETQYF

clone size: -
J gene: TRBJ1-5
V gene: TRBV6-5
D gene: TRBD1
CDR3 DNA: TGTGCCAGCAGCTTAACAGGGGGCAATCAGCCCCAGCATTTT
CDR3 protein: CASSLTGGNQPQHF